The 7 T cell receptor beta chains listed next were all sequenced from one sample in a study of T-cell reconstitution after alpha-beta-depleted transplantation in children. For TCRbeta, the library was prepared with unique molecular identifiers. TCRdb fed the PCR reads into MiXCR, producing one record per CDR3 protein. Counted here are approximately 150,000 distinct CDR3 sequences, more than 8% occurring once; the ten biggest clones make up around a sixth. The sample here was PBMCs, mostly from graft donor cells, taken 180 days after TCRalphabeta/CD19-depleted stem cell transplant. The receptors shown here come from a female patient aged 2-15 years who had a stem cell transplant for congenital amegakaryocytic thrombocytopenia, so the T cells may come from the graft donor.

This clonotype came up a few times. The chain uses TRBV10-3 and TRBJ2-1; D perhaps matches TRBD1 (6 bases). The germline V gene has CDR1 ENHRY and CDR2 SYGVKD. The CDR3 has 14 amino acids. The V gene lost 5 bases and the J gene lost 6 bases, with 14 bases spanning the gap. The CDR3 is CAISSGEMANEQFF. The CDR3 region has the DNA TGTGCCATCAGTTCAGGGGAAATGGCCAATGAGCAGTTCTTC.

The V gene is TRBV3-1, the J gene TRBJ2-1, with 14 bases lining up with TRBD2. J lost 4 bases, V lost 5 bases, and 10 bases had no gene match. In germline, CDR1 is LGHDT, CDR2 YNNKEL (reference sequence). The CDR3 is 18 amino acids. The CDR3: CASSSGLAGGLLYNEQFF. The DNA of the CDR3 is TGTGCCAGCAGCTCCGGACTAGCGGGAGGTCTCCTTTACAATGAGCAGTTCTTC.

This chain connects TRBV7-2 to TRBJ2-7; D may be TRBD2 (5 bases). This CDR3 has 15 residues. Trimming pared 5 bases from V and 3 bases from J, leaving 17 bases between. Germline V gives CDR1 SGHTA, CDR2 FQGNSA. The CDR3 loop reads CASSPRGSKLYEQYF. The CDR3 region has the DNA TGTGCCAGCAGCCCTCGAGGGAGCAAACTCTACGAGCAGTACTTC.

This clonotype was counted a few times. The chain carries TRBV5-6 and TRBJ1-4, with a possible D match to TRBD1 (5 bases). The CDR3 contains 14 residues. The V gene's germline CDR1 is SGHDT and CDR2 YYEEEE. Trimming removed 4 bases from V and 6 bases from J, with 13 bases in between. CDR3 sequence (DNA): TGTGCCAGCAGCAACGCACGGGGGGATGAAAAACTGTTTTTT. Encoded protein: CASSNARGDEKLFF. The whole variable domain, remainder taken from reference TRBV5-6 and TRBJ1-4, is DAGVTQSPTHLIKTRGQQVTLRCSPKSGHDTVSWYQQALGQGPQFIFQYYEEEERQRGNFPDRFSGHQFPNYSSELNVNALLLGDSALYLCASSNARGDEKLFFGSGTQLSVL.

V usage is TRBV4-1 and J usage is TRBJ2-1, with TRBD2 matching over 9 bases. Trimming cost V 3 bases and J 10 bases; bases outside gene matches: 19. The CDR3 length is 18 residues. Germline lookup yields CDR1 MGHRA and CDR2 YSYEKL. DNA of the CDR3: TGCGCCAGCAGCCACTCCAGGCAAGGGCTAGCGGGAAGGGGGGAGCAGTTCTTC. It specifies CASSHSRQGLAGRGEQFF.

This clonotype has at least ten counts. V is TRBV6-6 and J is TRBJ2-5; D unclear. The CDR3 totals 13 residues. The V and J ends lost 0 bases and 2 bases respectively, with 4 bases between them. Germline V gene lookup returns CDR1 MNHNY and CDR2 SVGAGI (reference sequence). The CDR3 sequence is CASSYSRQETQYF. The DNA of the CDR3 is TGTGCCAGCAGTTACTCCCGTCAAGAGACCCAGTACTTC.

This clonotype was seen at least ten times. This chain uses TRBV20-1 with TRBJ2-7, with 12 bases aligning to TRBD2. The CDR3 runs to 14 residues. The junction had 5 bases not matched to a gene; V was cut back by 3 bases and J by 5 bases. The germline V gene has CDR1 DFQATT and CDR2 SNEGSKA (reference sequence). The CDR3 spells CSASTTSGSHEQYF. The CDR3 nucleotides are TGCAGTGCTAGTACGACTAGCGGGAGCCACGAGCAGTACTTC.